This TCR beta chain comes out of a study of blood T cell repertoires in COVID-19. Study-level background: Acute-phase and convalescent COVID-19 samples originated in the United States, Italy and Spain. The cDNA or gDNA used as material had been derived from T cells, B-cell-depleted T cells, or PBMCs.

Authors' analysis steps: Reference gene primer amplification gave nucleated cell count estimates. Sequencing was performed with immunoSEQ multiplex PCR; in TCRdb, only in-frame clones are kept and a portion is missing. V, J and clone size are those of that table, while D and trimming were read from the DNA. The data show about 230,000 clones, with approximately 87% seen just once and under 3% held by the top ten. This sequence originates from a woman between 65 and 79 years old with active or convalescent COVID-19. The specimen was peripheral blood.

CDR3 region: CASSPLGQGNTGELFF. The CDR3, as DNA: TGTGCCAGCAGTCCCTTGGGACAGGGGAACACCGGGGAGCTGTTTTTT. V is TRBV7-9 and J is TRBJ2-2; TRBD1 matches 9 bases. CDR3 length: 16 residues. V was pared by 6 bases and J by 1 base, with 6 bases of the junction left unmatched. Germline CDR1 and CDR2: SEHNR and FQNEAQ (reference sequence). Combining the CDR3 with reference TRBV7-9 and TRBJ2-2 gives the whole variable domain DTGVSQNPRHKITKRGQNVTFRCDPISEHNRLYWYRQTLGQGPEFLTYFQNEAQLEKSRLLSDRFSAERPKGSFSTLEIQRTEQGDSAMYLCASSPLGQGNTGELFFGEGSRLTVL.